Listed here are 5 T cell receptor beta chains from one sample, sequenced in a study of cytomegalovirus exposure and HLA in healthy donors. With 60 Vbeta and 13 Jbeta primers, the PCR was carried out. Clones were sequenced by immunoSEQ multiplex PCR, and TCRdb holds only the in-frame ones, with some missing. Here the sample spans 110,000 or so clones, roughly 70% being singletons. The sequenced material came from PBMCs. Receptors were obtained from a woman in her 40s in good health and CMV-seropositive.

J is TRBJ1-2 and V is TRBV6-1; 7 bases are a match to TRBD1. Unmatched junction bases numbered 6, after V lost 4 bases and J lost 4 bases. Germline V gene data show CDR1 as MNHNS and CDR2 as SASEGT. The CDR3 loop spans 14 amino acids. CDR3 sequence: CASSATGVPYGYTF. In DNA, the CDR3 is TGTGCCAGCAGTGCAACAGGGGTACCCTATGGCTACACCTTC.

V usage is TRBV15 and J usage is TRBJ2-3, with 7 bases aligning to TRBD2. Per germline, CDR1 LNHNV and CDR2 YYDKDF (reference sequence). This CDR3 region has 14 residues. The trim removed 4 bases at V and 4 bases at J, leaving 5 bases unmatched. CDR3 sequence (DNA): TGTGCCACCAGCAAGGGCGGGAGCTCAGATACGCAGTATTTT. Protein product: CATSKGGSSDTQYF.

In its sample, this clone was seen a few times. CDR3: CASSIIRNSPLHF. CDR3 sequence (DNA): TGTGCCAGTAGTATTATTCGTAATTCACCCCTCCACTTT. The chain combines TRBV19 with TRBJ1-6; D is ambiguous. The CDR3 is made up of 13 amino acids. The V end lost 3 bases, the J end lost 6 bases, and 6 bases lay between the germline ends. Germline V gene lookup returns CDR1 LNHDA and CDR2 SQIVND (reference sequence).

This clone occurred a few times. V is TRBV11-2 and J is TRBJ2-5, with a weak D call TRBD2 (5 bases). V was shortened by 5 bases and J by 5 bases, with 18 bases between the two germline ends. Germline CDR1 reads SGHAT; CDR2 reads FQNNGV. This CDR3 is 15 amino acids long. The CDR3 coding sequence is TGTGCCAGCAGCATACGACCAGCGGTCAGGGAGACCCAGTACTTC. This codes for CASSIRPAVRETQYF.

The chain has TRBV6-1 and TRBJ1-5, with no clear D. The CDR3 covers 16 residues. Trimming cost V 0 bases and J 2 bases, with 11 bases left between them. The germline gives CDR1 MNHNS, CDR2 SASEGT. The CDR3 coding sequence is TGTGCCAGCAGTGAAGCGCGAGACAAAGGCAATCAGCCCCAGCATTTT. Translating gives CASSEARDKGNQPQHF.